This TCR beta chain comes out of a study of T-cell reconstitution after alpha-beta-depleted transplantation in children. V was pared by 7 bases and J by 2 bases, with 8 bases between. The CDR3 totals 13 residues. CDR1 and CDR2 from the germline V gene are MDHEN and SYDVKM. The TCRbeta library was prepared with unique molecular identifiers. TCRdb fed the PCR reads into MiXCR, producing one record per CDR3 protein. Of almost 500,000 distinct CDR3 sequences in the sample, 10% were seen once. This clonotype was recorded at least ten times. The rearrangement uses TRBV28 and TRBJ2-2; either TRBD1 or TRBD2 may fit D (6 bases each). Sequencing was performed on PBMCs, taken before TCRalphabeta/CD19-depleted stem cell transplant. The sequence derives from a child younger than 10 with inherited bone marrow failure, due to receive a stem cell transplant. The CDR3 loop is CASKGGNTGELFF. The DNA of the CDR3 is TGTGCCAGCAAGGGGGGCAACACCGGGGAGCTGTTTTTT.